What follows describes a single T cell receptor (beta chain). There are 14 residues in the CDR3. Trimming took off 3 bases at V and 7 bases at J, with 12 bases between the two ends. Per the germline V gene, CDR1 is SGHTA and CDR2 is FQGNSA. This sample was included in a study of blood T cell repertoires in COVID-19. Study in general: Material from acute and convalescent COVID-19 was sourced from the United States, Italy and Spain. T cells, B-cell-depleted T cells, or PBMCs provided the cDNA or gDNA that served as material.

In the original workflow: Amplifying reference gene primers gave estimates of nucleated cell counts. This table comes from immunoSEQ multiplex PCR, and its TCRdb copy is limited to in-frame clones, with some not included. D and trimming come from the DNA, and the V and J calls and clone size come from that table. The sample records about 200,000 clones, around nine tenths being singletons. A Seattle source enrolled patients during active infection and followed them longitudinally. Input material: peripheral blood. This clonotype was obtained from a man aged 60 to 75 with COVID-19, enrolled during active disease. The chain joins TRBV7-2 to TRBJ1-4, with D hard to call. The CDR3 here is CASSLAAGPEKLFF. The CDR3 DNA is TGTGCCAGCAGCTTGGCCGCGGGCCCTGAAAAACTGTTTTTT.